Below are 9 T cell receptor beta chains sequenced from a single sample in a study of post-analysis software for immune sequencing data. Overall study results and limits: Five TRBV segments, including TRBV5-6, TRBV5-1 and TRBV20-1, were more frequent in patients than controls.

The TCR beta cDNA libraries carried unique molecular identifiers. TCRdb processed the PCR reads anew with MiXCR; each CDR3 protein has one entry. The profile covers about 200,000 distinct CDR3 sequences, with approximately 30% appearing a single time and more than 3% taken by the ten largest. These receptors' targets are unknown. The sample taken for sequencing was blood. These receptors all come from a girl between 2 and 17 years old with multiple sclerosis.

This clonotype came up a few times. The chain uses TRBV2 and TRBJ1-1, with D tentatively TRBD1 (6 bases). V was clipped by 7 bases and J by 2 bases, with 17 bases between them. The CDR3 sequence is 15 residues long. Per the germline V gene, CDR1 is SNHLY and CDR2 is FYNNEI. CDR3 region: CASTRQWGANTEAFF. DNA for the CDR3: TGTGCCAGCACCAGACAGTGGGGGGCTAACACTGAAGCTTTCTTT.

This chain connects TRBV20-1 to TRBJ2-5, with D hard to call. The germline V gene encodes CDR1 DFQATT and CDR2 SNEGSKA (reference sequence). The CDR3 covers 11 residues. The CDR3 sequence is CSGTSQETQYF. DNA of the CDR3: TGCAGCGGCACTTCACAAGAGACCCAGTACTTC.

This clonotype has more than one count but fewer than ten. This sequence joins TRBV20-1 and TRBJ1-2; D remains unclear. CDR3 size: 12 residues. Between the trimmed V and J ends, which lost 1 base and 2 bases, there was a span of 5 bases. In germline, CDR1 is DFQATT, CDR2 SNEGSKA (reference sequence). The CDR3 region has the DNA TGCAGTGCTAGAGCAACCAACTATGGCTACACCTTC. Residues: CSARATNYGYTF.

This clonotype showed up just a few times. The chain carries TRBV20-1 and TRBJ2-7; 8 nucleotides align to TRBD2. CDR1 is DFQATT, CDR2 SNEGSKA, per germline (reference sequence). Losses at the gene ends were 0 bases for V and 2 bases for J; bases not matched to a gene: 9. This CDR3 spans 16 amino acids. This chain's CDR3 is CSARDRRREATYEQYF. CDR3 coding DNA: TGCAGTGCTAGAGATCGGCGGCGGGAGGCAACCTACGAGCAGTACTTC.

The CDR3 reads CASSQDGEGQEAFF. In DNA form, the CDR3 reads TGTGCCAGCAGCCAAGATGGGGAAGGACAGGAAGCTTTCTTT. This chain uses TRBV3-1 with TRBJ1-1; TRBD1 is a possible D gene (6 bases). The CDR3 consists of 14 residues. Trimming removed 0 bases at V and 8 bases at J, with 13 bases between. Germline CDR1 and CDR2: LGHDT and YNNKEL (reference sequence).

The V and J genes are TRBV20-1 and TRBJ2-4, with D unresolved. CDR3 length: 15 residues. Trimming pared 0 bases from V and 4 bases from J, leaving 13 bases between. The V gene's germline CDR1 is DFQATT and CDR2 SNEGSKA (reference sequence). The CDR3 is CSARDPAQTKNIQYF. The CDR3 nucleotides are TGCAGTGCTAGAGACCCAGCGCAGACGAAAAACATTCAGTACTTC.

Turning to this clonotype: At one end the junction does not follow the germline gene, possibly because of a read error. The rearrangement joins TRBV5-1 to TRBJ1-1; TRBD1 matches at 9 bases. This CDR3 spans 15 amino acids. Germline V gene lookup returns CDR1 SGHRS and CDR2 YFSETQ. The CDR3 nucleotides read TGCGTCAGCAGCCCACAGGGGGCGAGTTATACTGAAGCTTTCTTT. Its translation is CVSSPQGASYTEAFF.

The chain is built from TRBV5-6 and TRBJ2-5; 10 nucleotides align to TRBD1. The trim removed 3 bases at V and 4 bases at J, leaving 3 bases unmatched. The length of the CDR3 is 14 residues. Germline CDR1 reads SGHDT; CDR2 reads YYEEEE. As DNA, the CDR3 is TGTGCCAGCAGCTGGGGGACAGGGGCAGAGACCCAGTACTTC. Its protein product is CASSWGTGAETQYF.

This clonotype has ten or more counts. The V gene is TRBV6-1, the J gene TRBJ1-5; D perhaps matches TRBD1 (5 bases). The length of the CDR3 is 15 residues. The V and J ends lost 4 bases and 7 bases respectively, with 17 bases between them. Germline V lookup: CDR1 MNHNS, CDR2 SASEGT. CDR3 bases: TGTGCCAGCAGTGCCGGGGACCGGTTGAACCAGCCCCAGCATTTT. It encodes CASSAGDRLNQPQHF.